This T cell receptor beta chain appears in the sequencing data of a study of regulatory T cells in long-lasting Graves disease (dated by TCRdb to about 2021). About the study as a whole: Persistent Graves' disease was defined as antithyroid drug treatment for over 5 years with persistently positive TSH receptor autoantibodies. Peripheral blood TCR sequencing and RNA sequencing compared persistent Graves' disease patients with newly diagnosed Graves' disease patients. The study took place in China and was registered as a clinical trial. A total of roughly 35 samples underwent TCR sequencing: around 13 from persistent and about 20 from newly diagnosed Graves' disease patients. Antithyroid drugs had been taken for approximately ten years on average by persistent Graves' disease patients in the clinical cohort. On the study overall, not on this receptor specifically: Peripheral blood alone was examined, since thyroid tissue, which constituted the primary lesion, could not be accessed. Sequencing and analysis were restricted to the TCR beta chain. Compared with newly diagnosed patients, persistent Graves' disease patients had lower TCR Shannon entropy and fewer highly expanded clones, which suggests clonal expansion. Persistent disease showed preferential use of TRBV28, TRBJ1-2 and TRBJ2-5, whereas newly diagnosed disease favored TRBV20-1 and TRBJ2-1. Patients with persistent disease shared more public clonotypes (around 3,000) than newly diagnosed patients did (more than 900). The authors acknowledged the small sample size as a limitation that may reduce accuracy.

The time point label, read with the paper, signifies: persistent/refractory GD, antithyroid drugs over 5 years with positive TRAb. For both TCR sequencing and RNA sequencing, RNA was extracted from PBMCs using TRIzol. The diagnosis of Graves' disease was made according to American Thyroid Association guidelines. Recruitment of patients was carried out at an endocrinology department in Xi'an, China. Each patient gave approximately 10 milliliters of peripheral blood, collected in an EDTA anticoagulant tube. PBMCs were isolated by Ficoll Paque Plus density gradient separation without further T cell sorting. An Agilent 2100 Bioanalyzer and agarose gel were used to check RNA quality, and a NanoDrop 2000 was used to measure RNA concentration. Library construction relied on multiplex PCR. This sample was sequenced with an Illumina HiSeq 4000. To build TCR beta libraries, CDR3 regions were amplified by Arm-PCR using iRepertoire HTBI primers. PCR products were gel purified before sequencing. As for how the authors treated the data: Gene usage analysis of CDR3 amino acid clonotypes relied on the roughly 58 TRBV and about 13 TRBJ segments identified across samples. COPE and FqMerger were used to merge the filtered high-quality paired reads into contigs. BLAST was used to align contigs to IMGT TRBV, TRBD and TRBJ reference genes, and CDR3 was defined according to IMGT. Clonotypes above 0.1% frequency were classified as highly expanded clones. Repertoire diversity was measured by Shannon entropy, and V-J evenness by the Gini coefficient. A clonotype was considered public if more than one individual shared it. TCRdb reanalyzed the raw reads on its own, using fastp at Q25 for trimming and MiXCR for clone calling, and kept in-frame beta chains. All rows with the same CDR3 protein become a single entry with the most common DNA and genes. TCRdb's processing, not the authors', yielded these V and J calls. This sample holds about 430,000 distinct CDR3 sequences; over 20% were observed only once. Roughly an eighth of the sample rests with the top ten.

The germline V gene sets CDR1 to MNHEY and CDR2 to SVGAGI. Trimmed from V: 2 bases; trimmed from J: 2 bases; junction bases lacking a gene match: 3. Measured from the cysteine to the phenylalanine, the CDR3 is 16 residues long. Here the CDR3 DNA is all that survives: 48 bases in frame from base 1. In regard to this clonotype: Its antigen target is currently unknown. No much larger clone is present one base from it, and per-base qualities are unavailable.

The material was peripheral blood mononuclear cells (PBMCs), obtained when the disease was refractory, from a patient treated with antithyroid drugs. The chain links TRBV6-5 with TRBJ2-1; 10 of the junction bases match TRBD2. This receptor was taken from a female donor with Graves disease. The CDR3 here reads CASSYVLAGAYNEQFF. The nucleotide sequence reads as follows: TGTGCCAGCAGTTACGTTCTAGCGGGGGCCTACAATGAGCAGTTCTTC.